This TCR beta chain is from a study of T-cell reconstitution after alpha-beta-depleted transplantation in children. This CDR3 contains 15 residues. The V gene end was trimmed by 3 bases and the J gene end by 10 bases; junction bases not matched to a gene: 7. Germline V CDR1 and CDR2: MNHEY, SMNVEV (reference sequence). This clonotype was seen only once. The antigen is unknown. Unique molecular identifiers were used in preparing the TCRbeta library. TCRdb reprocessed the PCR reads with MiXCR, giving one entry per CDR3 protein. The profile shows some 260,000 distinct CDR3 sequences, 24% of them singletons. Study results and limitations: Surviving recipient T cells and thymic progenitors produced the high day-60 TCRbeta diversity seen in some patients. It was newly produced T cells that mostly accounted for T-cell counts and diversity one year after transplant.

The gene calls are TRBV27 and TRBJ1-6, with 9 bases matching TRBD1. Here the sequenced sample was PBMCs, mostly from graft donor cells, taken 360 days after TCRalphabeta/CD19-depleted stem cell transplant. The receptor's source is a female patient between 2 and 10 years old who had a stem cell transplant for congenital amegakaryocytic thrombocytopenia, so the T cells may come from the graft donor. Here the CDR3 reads CASSFSRQGGSPLHF. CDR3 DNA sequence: TGTGCCAGCAGTTTCTCTAGACAGGGGGGATCACCCCTCCACTTT.